Listed below are T cell receptor beta chains from one sample, sequenced in a study of CD8+ T cells in alopecia areata. The data were produced by immunoSEQ multiplex PCR, yet TCRdb's version contains in-frame clones alone and is incomplete. The table has about 140,000 clones, 62% seen once. The sequenced sample consisted of CD8+ T cells sorted from blood. Receptor source: a human donor in good health. Each CDR3 is given with its conserved first and last residue. A D gene is named only where the DNA matches it firmly. Where a row states a size, it is once, few, many or the class of an expanded clone; other rows omit it.

>TRBJ1-1|.|TRBV19|.
TGTGCCAGTGCCGGACTTATGAACACTGAAGCTTTCTTT
CASAGLMNTEAFF
>TRBJ2-5|.|TRBV5-6|.
TGTGCCAGCAGCTCTTCAGAGGGACTCTTCCAAGAGACCCAGTACTTC
CASSSSEGLFQETQYF
>TRBJ2-7|TRBD1|TRBV7-9|few
TGTGCCAGCAGCTTATGGGACAGGGACGAGCAGTACTTC
CASSLWDRDEQYF
>TRBJ2-4|.|TRBV7-3|.
TGTGCCAGCAGCTTCCCCCGGGACGAAAACATTCAGTACTTC
CASSFPRDENIQYF
>TRBJ2-5|TRBD1|TRBV15|.
TGTGCCACCAGCAGCGACAGGGGAGAGACCCAGTACTTC
CATSSDRGETQYF
>TRBJ1-1|.|TRBV11-1|.
TGTGCCAGCAGCTTAGTGGCAGCGGATGAAGCTTTCTTT
CASSLVAADEAFF
>TRBJ1-1|.|TRBV9|few
TGTGCCAGCAGCGTAGAGACGTACACTGAAGCTTTCTTT
CASSVETYTEAFF
>TRBJ2-2|.|TRBV28|few
TGTGCCAGCAGTTTACGTTCTACCGGGGAGCTGTTTTTT
CASSLRSTGELFF
>TRBJ2-2|TRBD2|TRBV10-3|few
TGTGCCATCAGTGTAATGCCGGGACTACTAAACACCGGGGAGCTGTTTTTT
CAISVMPGLLNTGELFF
>TRBJ2-1|TRBD2|TRBV29-1|.
TGCAGCGTTACTAGCGGAGCTTCCTACAATGAGCAGTTCTTC
CSVTSGASYNEQFF
>TRBJ2-7|TRBD1|TRBV28|.
TGTGCCAGCAGTTTCACCGGGACAGGGGGCGAGCAGTACTTC
CASSFTGTGGEQYF
>TRBJ2-5|.|TRBV29-1|few
TGCAGCGTTGAACGGGCGTACAGGGAAGAGACCCAGTACTTC
CSVERAYREETQYF
>TRBJ1-5|.|TRBV27|.
TGTGCCAGCAGTTCGATAGGGAGGAATCAGCCCCAGCATTTT
CASSSIGRNQPQHF
>TRBJ1-1|.|TRBV30|.
TGTGCCTGGAGTGCTTCCTTGGGGGGCCAAAACACTGAAGCTTTCTTT
CAWSASLGGQNTEAFF
>TRBJ2-5|TRBD2|TRBV19|.
TGTGCCAGTAGTAGTGAACTAGCGGAAGAGACCCAGTACTTC
CASSSELAEETQYF
>TRBJ1-2|.|TRBV2|.
TGTGCCAGCCTTAACCGGACGGGATGCTACACCTTC
CASLNRTGCYTF
>TRBJ2-1|.|TRBV4-1|few
TGCGCCAGCAGCCACTGGCGGGTGCGATACAATGAGCAGTTCTTC
CASSHWRVRYNEQFF
>TRBJ2-7|.|TRBV9|.
TGTGCCAGCAGCTCCCGGGACGGCTCCTACGAGCAGTACTTC
CASSSRDGSYEQYF
>TRBJ2-2|.|TRBV2|few
TGTGCCAGCAGTGAACCAGAGTTAGCGGCTAACACCGGGGAGCTGTTTTTT
CASSEPELAANTGELFF
>TRBJ2-7|.|TRBV5-6|.
TGTGCCAGCAGCATAGATTTGACAGGATACGAGCAGTACTTC
CASSIDLTGYEQYF
>TRBJ2-1|.|TRBV5-1|.
TGCGCCAGCAGCTTGTACGGGGATGAGCAGTTCTTC
CASSLYGDEQFF
>TRBJ2-1|.|TRBV30|.
TGTGCCTGGAGGGCGGGACTCTACAATGAGCAGTTCTTC
CAWRAGLYNEQFF
>TRBJ2-1|.|TRBV4-1|.
TGCGCCAGCAGCCAAGCTTCCCGCCGGTATGAGCAGTTCTTC
CASSQASRRYEQFF
>TRBJ2-7|.|TRBV27|.
TGTGCCAGCTCTTCAAAGGGCTCCTACGAGCAGTACTTC
CASSSKGSYEQYF
>TRBJ1-1|.|TRBV5-6|few
TGTGCCAGCAGCTTACAGGGTCTGCACACTGAAGCTTTCTTT
CASSLQGLHTEAFF
>TRBJ2-1|TRBD2|TRBV7-9|.
TGTGCCAGCAGCAGACCCCTCGGTCTAGCGGGAAACAATGAGCAGTTCTTC
CASSRPLGLAGNNEQFF
>TRBJ2-7|.|TRBV2|.
TGTGCCAGCAGTGAATCAGACAGACTCTACGAGCAGTACTTC
CASSESDRLYEQYF
>TRBJ2-2|.|TRBV2|few
TGTGCCAGCATCGGCCGTCAGGGCGGGGAGCTGTTTTTT
CASIGRQGGELFF
>TRBJ2-7|.|TRBV29-1|.
TGCAGCGCTGCGGATAGCGCATACTCCTACGAGCAGTACTTC
CSAADSAYSYEQYF
>TRBJ1-1|TRBD1|TRBV2|few
TGTGCCAGCGGCCGGACAGGGGCCACTGAAGCTTTCTTT
CASGRTGATEAFF
>TRBJ2-7|TRBD1|TRBV11-2|few
TGTGCCAGCAGCCGCGGACAGGGTGCGTACGAGCAGTACTTC
CASSRGQGAYEQYF
>TRBJ2-3|.|TRBV6-5|.
TGTGCCAGCAGTTACTTGGCGGGAGATACGCAGTATTTT
CASSYLAGDTQYF
>TRBJ1-2|.|TRBV15|.
TGTGCCACCAGCAGAGAGGCAGCGGCGAACTATGGCTACACCTTC
CATSREAAANYGYTF
>TRBJ2-2|.|TRBV5-1|few
TGCGCCACAGGTGACTCGAACACCGGGGAGCTGTTTTTT
CATGDSNTGELFF
>TRBJ2-7|TRBD2|TRBV27|.
TGTGCCAGTCGGCTAGCGGGAGGAAGCGAGCAGTACTTC
CASRLAGGSEQYF
>TRBJ2-5|.|TRBV7-9|.
TGTGCCAGCAGCTCCGGACCTGGGCAGACCCAGTACTTC
CASSSGPGQTQYF
>TRBJ2-1|TRBD1|TRBV29-1|.
TGCAGCGTTGAAGGGACAGGTTCCTACAATGAGCAGTTCTTC
CSVEGTGSYNEQFF
>TRBJ2-3|TRBD2|TRBV6-1|.
TGTGCCAGCAGTGTGCAGGTCAGGCTAGCGGGAGTGACAGATACGCAGTATTTT
CASSVQVRLAGVTDTQYF
>TRBJ2-7|.|TRBV25-1|.
TGTGCCAGCAGTGTCTCCTCCTACGAGCAGTACTTC
CASSVSSYEQYF
>TRBJ2-7|TRBD2|TRBV2|.
TGTGCCAGCAGTGGTCCCGATCAACTAGCGGGATTGGCCGAGCAGTACTTC
CASSGPDQLAGLAEQYF
>TRBJ2-7|TRBD1|TRBV30|few
TGTGCCTGGAGTTCGGGGACAGGGACCTACGAGCAGTACTTC
CAWSSGTGTYEQYF